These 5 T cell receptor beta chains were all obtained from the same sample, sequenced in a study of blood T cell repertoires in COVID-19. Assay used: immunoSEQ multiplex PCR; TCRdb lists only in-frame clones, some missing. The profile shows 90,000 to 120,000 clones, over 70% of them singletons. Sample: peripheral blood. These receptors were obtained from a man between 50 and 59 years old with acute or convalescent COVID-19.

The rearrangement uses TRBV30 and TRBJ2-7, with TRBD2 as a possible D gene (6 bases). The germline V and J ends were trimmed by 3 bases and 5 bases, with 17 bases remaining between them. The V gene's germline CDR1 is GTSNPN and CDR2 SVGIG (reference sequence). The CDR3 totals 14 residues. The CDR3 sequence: CAWRRGRGLHEQYF. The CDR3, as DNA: TGTGCCTGGAGGCGGGGACGGGGTCTCCACGAGCAGTACTTC.

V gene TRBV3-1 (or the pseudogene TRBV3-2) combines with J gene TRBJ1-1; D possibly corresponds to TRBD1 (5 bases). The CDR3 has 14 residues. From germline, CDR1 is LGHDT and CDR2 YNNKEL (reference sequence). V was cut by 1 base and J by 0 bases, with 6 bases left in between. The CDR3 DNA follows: TGTGCCAGCAGCCAAGGGGGGGTGAACACTGAAGCTTTCTTT. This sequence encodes CASSQGGVNTEAFF.

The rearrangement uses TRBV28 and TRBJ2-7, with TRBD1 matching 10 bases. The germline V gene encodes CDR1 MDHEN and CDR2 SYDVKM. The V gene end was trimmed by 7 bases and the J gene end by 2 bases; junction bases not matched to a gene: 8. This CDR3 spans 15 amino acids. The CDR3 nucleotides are TGTGCCAGCAAAGCCGGGACAGGGGCCCCCTACGAGCAGTACTTC. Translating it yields CASKAGTGAPYEQYF. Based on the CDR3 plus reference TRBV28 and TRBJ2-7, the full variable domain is DVKVTQSSRYLVKRTGEKVFLECVQDMDHENMFWYRQDPGLGLRLIYFSYDVKMKEKGDIPEGYSVSREKKERFSLILESASTNQTSMYLCASKAGTGAPYEQYFGPGTRLTVT.

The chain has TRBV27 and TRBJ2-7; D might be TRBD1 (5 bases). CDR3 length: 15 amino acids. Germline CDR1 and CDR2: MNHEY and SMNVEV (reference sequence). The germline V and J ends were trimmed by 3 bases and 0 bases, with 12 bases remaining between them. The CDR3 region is CASSFFQGSSYEQYF. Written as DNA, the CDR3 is TGTGCCAGCAGTTTCTTCCAGGGCAGCTCCTACGAGCAGTACTTC.

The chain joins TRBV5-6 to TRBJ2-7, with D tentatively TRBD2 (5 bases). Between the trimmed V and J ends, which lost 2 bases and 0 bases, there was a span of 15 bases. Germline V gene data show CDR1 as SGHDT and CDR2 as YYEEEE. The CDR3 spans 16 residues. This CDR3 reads CASSFQRSRTSYEQYF. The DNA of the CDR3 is TGTGCCAGCAGCTTCCAGCGGAGCCGGACCTCCTACGAGCAGTACTTC.